This T cell receptor beta chain was recorded in a study of T cells in Graves' hyperthyroidism and ophthalmopathy. This clonotype was found many times. Reasons for excluding patients were uncontrolled infection, other autoimmune disease, pregnancy or lactation. PBMCs were sourced from more than 7.5 ml fresh peripheral blood. Trimming cost V 7 bases and J 8 bases; bases outside gene matches: 9. This CDR3 is built from 13 residues. Germline CDR1 is SQVTM and CDR2 is ANQGSEA. Authors of the study amplified TCR beta CDR3 regions from RNA transcripts. Researchers ran a first-round RT-PCR on the TCR CDR3 using the HTBI primer set. Via MiXCR, TCRdb re-called the multiplex PCR reads, giving one row per CDR3 protein. The sample includes over 450,000 distinct CDR3 sequences, 13% to 15% of them seen just once.

V is TRBV29-1 and J is TRBJ2-3; 10 positions match TRBD2. This TCR came from a woman aged 18-30 years with Graves' hyperthyroidism. The specimen sequenced was blood. In DNA form, the CDR3 reads TGCAGCGGAGGAGCGGGAGGGCATGTTACGCAGTATTTT. Translation gives CSGGAGGHVTQYF.